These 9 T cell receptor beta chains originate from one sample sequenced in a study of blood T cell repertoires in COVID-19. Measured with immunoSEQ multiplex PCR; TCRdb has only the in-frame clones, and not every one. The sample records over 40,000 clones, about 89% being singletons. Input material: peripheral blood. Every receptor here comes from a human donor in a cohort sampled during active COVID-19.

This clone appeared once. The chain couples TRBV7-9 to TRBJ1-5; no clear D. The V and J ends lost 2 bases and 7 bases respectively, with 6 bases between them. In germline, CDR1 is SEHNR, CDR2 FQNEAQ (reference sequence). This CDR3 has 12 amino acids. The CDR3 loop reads CASSLPSQPQHF. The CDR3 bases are TGTGCCAGCAGCTTACCCTCCCAGCCCCAGCATTTT. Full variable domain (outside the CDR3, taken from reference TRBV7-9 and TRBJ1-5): DTGVSQNPRHKITKRGQNVTFRCDPISEHNRLYWYRQTLGQGPEFLTYFQNEAQLEKSRLLSDRFSAERPKGSFSTLEIQRTEQGDSAMYLCASSLPSQPQHFGDGTRLSIL.

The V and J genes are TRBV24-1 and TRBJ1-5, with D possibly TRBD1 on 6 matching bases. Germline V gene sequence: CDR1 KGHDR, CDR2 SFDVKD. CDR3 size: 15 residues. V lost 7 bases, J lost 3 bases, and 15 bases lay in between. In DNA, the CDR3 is TGTGCCACCAGCTACCCACAGGGTCCCAATCAGCCCCAGCATTTT. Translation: CATSYPQGPNQPQHF.

The DNA of the CDR3 is TGTGCCAGCAGGGGGGAGGAGGAGGAGACCCAGTACTTC. It codes for CASRGEEEETQYF. The V gene is TRBV2, the J gene TRBJ2-5; perhaps TRBD2 as D (6 bases). The germline gives CDR1 SNHLY, CDR2 FYNNEI. CDR3 length: 13 amino acids. V lost 6 bases and J 5 bases, leaving 13 bases between the germline ends.

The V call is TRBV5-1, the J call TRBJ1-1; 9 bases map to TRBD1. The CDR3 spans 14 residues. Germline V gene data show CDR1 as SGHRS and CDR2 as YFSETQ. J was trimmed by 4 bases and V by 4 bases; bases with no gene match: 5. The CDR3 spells CASSTGQGSTEAFF. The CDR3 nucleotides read TGCGCCAGCAGCACGGGACAGGGTAGCACTGAAGCTTTCTTT. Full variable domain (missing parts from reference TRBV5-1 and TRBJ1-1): KAGVTQTPRYLIKTRGQQVTLSCSPISGHRSVSWYQQTPGQGLQFLFEYFSETQRNKGNFPGRFSGRQFSNSRSEMNVSTLELGDSALYLCASSTGQGSTEAFFGQGTRLTVV.

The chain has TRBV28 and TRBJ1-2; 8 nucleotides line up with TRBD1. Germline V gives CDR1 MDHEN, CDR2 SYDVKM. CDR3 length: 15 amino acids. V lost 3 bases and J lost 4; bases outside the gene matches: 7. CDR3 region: CASSFQGASGYGYTF. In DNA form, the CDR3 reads TGTGCCAGCAGTTTCCAGGGGGCTAGCGGCTATGGCTACACCTTC.

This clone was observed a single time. CDR3 in amino acids: CASSSRDSLRRGYTF. The DNA for the CDR3 is TGTGCCAGCAGTTCCAGGGACTCATTGCGGCGAGGCTACACCTTC. The chain joins TRBV27 to TRBJ1-2, with a possible D match to TRBD1 (5 bases). V lost 4 bases, J lost 8 bases, and 20 bases lay in between. Germline V gives CDR1 MNHEY, CDR2 SMNVEV (reference sequence). The CDR3 totals 15 residues.

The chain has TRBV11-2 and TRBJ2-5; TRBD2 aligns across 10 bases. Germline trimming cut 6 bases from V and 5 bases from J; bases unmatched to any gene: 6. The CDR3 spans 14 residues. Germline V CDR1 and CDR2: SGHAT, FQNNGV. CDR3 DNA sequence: TGTGCCAGCAGTTCAGCGGGGGGGATTGAGACCCAGTACTTC. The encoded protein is CASSSAGGIETQYF.

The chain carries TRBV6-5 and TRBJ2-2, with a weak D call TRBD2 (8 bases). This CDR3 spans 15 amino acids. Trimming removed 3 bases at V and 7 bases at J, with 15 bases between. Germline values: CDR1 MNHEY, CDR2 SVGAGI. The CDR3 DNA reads TGTGCCAGCAGTTATCGGGAGGGGGCGGACGGGGAGCTGTTTTTT. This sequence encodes CASSYREGADGELFF.

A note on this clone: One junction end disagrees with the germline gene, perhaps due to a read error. CDR3 sequence reads: CASSRTSGSFTGELFF. The CDR3 DNA is TGTGCTAGCAGCCGGACTAGCGGGTCCTTCACCGGGGAGCTGTTTTTT. The rearrangement links TRBV7-7 to TRBJ2-2; 11 bases match TRBD2. This CDR3 spans 16 amino acids. Germline CDR1 is SSHAT and CDR2 is FNYEAQ (reference sequence).